This TCR beta chain was identified during a study of blood T cells in healthy people across ages. General study findings and limits: Researchers judged that diversity estimates from one million T cells fell short of true values. The fall in TCR beta diversity per million T cells was roughly linear with age.

Each sample used at least 6 million PBMCs. The V segment lost 3 bases and the J segment 2 bases; nucleotides outside the gene matches: 8. Germline assignment: CDR1 SEHNR and CDR2 FQNEAQ (reference sequence). CDR3 length equals 16 residues. It was with a sample-barcoded 5' primer and a J-beta primer mix that a second PCR of roughly 7 to 12 cycles was run. Each cDNA molecule was tagged by a template-switch adaptor that had 12 random nucleotides. Using its own MiXCR run on the 5' RACE reads, TCRdb lists one record per CDR3 protein. The sample records some 1.5 million distinct CDR3 sequences, 28% being singletons. With respect to this clonotype: As yet, its antigen is unknown.

The chain couples TRBV7-9 to TRBJ2-7; 9 bases line up with TRBD1. This clonotype was sampled from a woman between 25 and 40 years old in good health. Source material: blood. The CDR3 spells CASSLSGQGGTYEQYF. The CDR3 nucleotides read TGTGCCAGCAGCTTGTCGGGACAGGGTGGAACCTACGAGCAGTACTTC.